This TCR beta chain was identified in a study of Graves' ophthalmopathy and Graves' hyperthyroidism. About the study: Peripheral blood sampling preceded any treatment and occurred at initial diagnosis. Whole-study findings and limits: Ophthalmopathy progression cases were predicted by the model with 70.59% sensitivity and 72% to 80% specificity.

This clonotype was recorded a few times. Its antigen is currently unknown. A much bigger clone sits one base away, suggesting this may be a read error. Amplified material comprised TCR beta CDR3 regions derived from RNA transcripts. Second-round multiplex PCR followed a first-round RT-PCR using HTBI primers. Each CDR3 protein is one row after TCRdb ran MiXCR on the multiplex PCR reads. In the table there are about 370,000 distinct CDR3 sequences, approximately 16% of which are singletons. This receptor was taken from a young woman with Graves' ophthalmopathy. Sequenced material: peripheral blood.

The CDR3 DNA follows: TGTGCCAGCTCACCCCAGGGGCGGGGCGGCTACGAGCAGTACTTC. Protein product: CASSPQGRGGYEQYF. This sequence joins TRBV18 and TRBJ2-7; either TRBD1 or TRBD2 may fit D (6 bases each). Germline V gives CDR1 KGHSH, CDR2 LQKENI. V lost 3 bases and J 3 bases, leaving 15 bases between the germline ends. There are 15 residues in the CDR3.